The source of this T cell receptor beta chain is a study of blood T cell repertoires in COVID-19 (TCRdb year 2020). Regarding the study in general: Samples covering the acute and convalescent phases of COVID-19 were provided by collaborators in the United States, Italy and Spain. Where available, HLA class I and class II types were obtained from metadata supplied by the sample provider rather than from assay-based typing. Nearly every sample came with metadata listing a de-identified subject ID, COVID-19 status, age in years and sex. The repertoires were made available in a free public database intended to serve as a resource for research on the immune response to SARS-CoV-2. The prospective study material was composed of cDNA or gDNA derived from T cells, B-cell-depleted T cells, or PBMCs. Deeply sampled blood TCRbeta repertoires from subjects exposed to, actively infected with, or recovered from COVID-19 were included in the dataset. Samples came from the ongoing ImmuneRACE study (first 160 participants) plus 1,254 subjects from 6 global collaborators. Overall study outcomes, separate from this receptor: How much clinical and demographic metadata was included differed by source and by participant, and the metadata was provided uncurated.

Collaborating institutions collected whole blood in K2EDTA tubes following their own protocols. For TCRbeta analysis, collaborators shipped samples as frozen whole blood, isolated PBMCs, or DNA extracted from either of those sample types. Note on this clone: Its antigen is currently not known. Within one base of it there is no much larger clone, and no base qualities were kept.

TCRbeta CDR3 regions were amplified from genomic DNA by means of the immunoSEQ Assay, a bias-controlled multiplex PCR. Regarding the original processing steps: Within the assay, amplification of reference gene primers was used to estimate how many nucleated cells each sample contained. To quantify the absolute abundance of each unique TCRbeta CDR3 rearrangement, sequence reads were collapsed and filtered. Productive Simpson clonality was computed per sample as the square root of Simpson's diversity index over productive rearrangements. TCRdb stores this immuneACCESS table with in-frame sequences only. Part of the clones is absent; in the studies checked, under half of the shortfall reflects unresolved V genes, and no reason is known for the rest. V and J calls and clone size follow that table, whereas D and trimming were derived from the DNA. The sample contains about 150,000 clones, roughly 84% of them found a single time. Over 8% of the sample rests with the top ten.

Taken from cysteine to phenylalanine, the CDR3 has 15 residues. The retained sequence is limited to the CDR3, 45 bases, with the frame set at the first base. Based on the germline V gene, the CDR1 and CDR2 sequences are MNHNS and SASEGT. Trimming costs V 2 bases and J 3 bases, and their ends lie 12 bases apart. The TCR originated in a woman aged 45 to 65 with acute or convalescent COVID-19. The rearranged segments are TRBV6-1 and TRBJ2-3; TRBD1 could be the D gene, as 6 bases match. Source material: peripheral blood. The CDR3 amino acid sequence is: CASSEWGLLTDTQYF. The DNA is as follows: TGTGCCAGCAGTGAATGGGGGCTTTTGACAGATACGCAGTATTTT.